These T cell receptor beta chains were read from a single sample in a study of OX40 agonist ivuxolimab in advanced cancers. Some clones are missing from TCRdb's copy, which holds only in-frame ones; the method was immunoSEQ multiplex PCR. The sample has around 20,000 clones, roughly 74% seen once. The sample in question was CD4+ or CD8+ T cells sorted from blood, obtained in a trial of the OX40 agonist ivuxolimab. The receptors originated from an adult with an advanced solid tumor such as melanoma, head and neck, liver or kidney cancer. Each CDR3 is given with its conserved first and last residue. The order of the fields is V gene, J gene, D gene, clone size, CDR3 DNA, CDR3 protein. The D gene is left open where the match is weak. Where a row states a size, it is once, few, many or the class of an expanded clone; other rows omit it.

V: TRBV7-9; J: TRBJ2-5; D: -; size: few; DNA: TGTGCCAGCAGCTTAGGGGCACAAGAGACCCAGTACTTC; CDR3: CASSLGAQETQYF
V: TRBV6-4; J: TRBJ2-6; D: -; size: -; DNA: TGTGCCAGCAGTGACACCATCTCTGGGGCCAACGTCCTGACTTTC; CDR3: CASSDTISGANVLTF
V: TRBV7-9; J: TRBJ2-1; D: TRBD1; size: -; DNA: TGTGCCAGCAGCGACCGGGACAGGGGGCATTGGGATGAGCAGTTCTTC; CDR3: CASSDRDRGHWDEQFF
V: TRBV6-1; J: TRBJ2-1; D: -; size: -; DNA: TGTGCCAGCTCGGCGGGCTCCTACAATGAGCAGTTCTTC; CDR3: CASSAGSYNEQFF
V: TRBV13; J: TRBJ1-5; D: -; size: -; DNA: TGTGCCAGCAGCTTAACGGGGTCCCCCTCCCCCGGTAGCAATCAGCCCCAGCATTTT; CDR3: CASSLTGSPSPGSNQPQHF
V: TRBV28; J: TRBJ2-7; D: TRBD2; size: -; DNA: TGTGCCAGCACAGCCTACCGGGAGGGTCCCTACGAGCAGTACTTC; CDR3: CASTAYREGPYEQYF
V: TRBV27; J: TRBJ2-2; D: -; size: -; DNA: TGTGCCAGCAGTTTATCGTTAAACAGTTACACCGGGGAGCTGTTTTTT; CDR3: CASSLSLNSYTGELFF
V: TRBV4-2; J: TRBJ2-1; D: -; size: -; DNA: TGTGCCAGCAGCCAAGATAGTGGGCGGGGGCTCTACAATGAGCAGTTCTTC; CDR3: CASSQDSGRGLYNEQFF
V: TRBV2; J: TRBJ2-7; D: TRBD1; size: -; DNA: TGTGCCGGCAGTGACCAGACAGGGAGCTACGAGCAGTACTTC; CDR3: CAGSDQTGSYEQYF
V: TRBV10-2; J: TRBJ2-1; D: -; size: -; DNA: TGCGCCAGCAGGGACTCTGGTGAGCAGTTCTTC; CDR3: CASRDSGEQFF
V: TRBV10-3; J: TRBJ1-2; D: -; size: -; DNA: TGTGCCATCAGTGACTCGGCAGCAGCTAACTATGGCTACACCTTC; CDR3: CAISDSAAANYGYTF